This TCR beta chain was recorded in a study of T cell changes during pregnancy in multiple sclerosis. Sequencing used immunoSEQ multiplex PCR; TCRdb keeps in-frame clones, though not all of them. Seen here are 65,000 to 90,000 clones, 92% observed once, and the top ten hold about 2.5%. The sample in question was peripheral blood, obtained before pregnancy. This clonotype originated in a female donor with multiple sclerosis, enrolled in a pregnancy study.

CDR3 amino acids: CASSYSGGSDGNTIYF. The CDR3 DNA sequence: TGTGCCAGCAGTTACTCCGGGGGATCGGATGGAAACACCATATATTTT. The chain combines TRBV6-5 with TRBJ1-3, with D possibly matching TRBD1 (5 bases). The CDR3 loop spans 16 amino acids. Germline CDR1 and CDR2: MNHEY and SVGAGI. V lost 0 bases to trimming and J lost 3 bases, with 12 bases between them.